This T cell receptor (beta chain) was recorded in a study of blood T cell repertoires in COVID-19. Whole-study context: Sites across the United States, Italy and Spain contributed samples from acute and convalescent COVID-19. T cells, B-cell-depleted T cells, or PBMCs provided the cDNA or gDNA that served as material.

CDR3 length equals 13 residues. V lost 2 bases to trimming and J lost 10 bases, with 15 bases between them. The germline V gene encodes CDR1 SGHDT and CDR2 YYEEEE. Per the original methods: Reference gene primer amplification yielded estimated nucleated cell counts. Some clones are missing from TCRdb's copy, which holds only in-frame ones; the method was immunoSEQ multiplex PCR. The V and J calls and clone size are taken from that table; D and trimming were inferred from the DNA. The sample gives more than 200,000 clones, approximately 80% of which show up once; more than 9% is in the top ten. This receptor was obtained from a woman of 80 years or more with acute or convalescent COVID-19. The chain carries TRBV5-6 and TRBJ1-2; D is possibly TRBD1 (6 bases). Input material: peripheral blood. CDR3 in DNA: TGTGCCAGCAGCTTTAGACAGGTCCCCTACTACACCTTC. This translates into CASSFRQVPYYTF.